Shown below are 20 T cell receptor beta chains from a single sample sequenced in a study of Graves' ophthalmopathy and Graves' hyperthyroidism. The authors amplified TCR beta CDR3 regions from RNA transcripts. Scientists carried out first-round RT-PCR using HTBI primers and then a second-round multiplex PCR. MiXCR was run by TCRdb on the multiplex PCR reads, yielding one entry per CDR3 protein. The sample records 1 million to 1.3 million distinct CDR3 sequences, around a third being singletons. Specimen: peripheral blood or thyroid tissue (not recorded which). These TCRs come from an adult man with Graves' hyperthyroidism.

The CDR3 here is CASSEWTGVNTEAFF. CDR3 nucleotides: TGCGCCAGCAGTGAGTGGACAGGGGTAAACACTGAAGCTTTCTTT. This rearrangement joins TRBV10-2 to TRBJ1-1; 9 nucleotides align to TRBD1. Germline assignment: CDR1 WSHSY and CDR2 SAAADI. The length of the CDR3 is 15 residues. J was trimmed by 2 bases and V by 1 base; bases with no gene match: 2.

The chain couples TRBV20-1 to TRBJ2-7; maybe TRBD2 (6 bases). CDR3 length: 15 amino acids. With 0 bases removed from V and 5 bases from J, the gap between germline ends came to 17 bases. The V gene's germline CDR1 is DFQATT and CDR2 SNEGSKA (reference sequence). In DNA, the CDR3 is TGCAGTGCTAGAGATCTCCGGGACTTATCCCACGAGCAGTACTTC. Its translation: CSARDLRDLSHEQYF.

This clonotype was picked up many times. A single base separates this from a much larger clone, so it may be a read error. The CDR3 reads CASRWETQYF. The CDR3, as DNA: TGTGCCAGCAGGTGGGAGACCCAGTACTTC. This chain joins TRBV7-9 and TRBJ2-5; D ambiguous. Germline CDR1 SEHNR, CDR2 FQNEAQ (reference sequence). V dropped 6 bases and J dropped 5 bases, with 4 bases sitting between them. The CDR3 covers 10 residues.

Only a few counts were recorded for this clonotype. The rearrangement uses TRBV6-1 and TRBJ2-7; D gene uncertain. In germline, CDR1 is MNHNS, CDR2 SASEGT. There are 12 residues in the CDR3. V was trimmed by 1 base and J by 5 bases, leaving 6 bases between them. CDR3 nucleotides: TGTGCCAGCAGTGAAGGGGTCCACGAGCAGTACTTC. Translation gives CASSEGVHEQYF.

Ten or more counts support this clonotype. This sequence joins TRBV20-1 and TRBJ2-7; a possible D gene is TRBD2 (5 bases). The germline CDR1 and CDR2 sequences are DFQATT and SNEGSKA (reference sequence). V lost 3 bases, J lost 5 bases, and 14 bases lay in between. The CDR3 covers 13 residues. The CDR3 DNA follows: TGCAGTGCTAGTGAGGAGGCTGATAACGAGCAGTACTTC. Translated, it gives CSASEEADNEQYF.

Many counts were recorded for this clonotype. The gene calls are TRBV7-9 and TRBJ2-7; a possible D gene is TRBD1 (5 bases). CDR1 is SEHNR, CDR2 FQNEAQ, per germline (reference sequence). This CDR3 contains 13 residues. V lost 2 bases to trimming and J lost 3 bases, with 8 bases between them. The CDR3 bases are TGTGCCAGCAGCTTACAGGGATACTACGAGCAGTACTTC. Translating it yields CASSLQGYYEQYF.

The chain uses TRBV29-1 and TRBJ2-5; the match to TRBD2 covers 7 bases. V lost 5 bases to trimming and J lost 11 bases; unmatched junction nucleotides: 11. The CDR3 is made up of 12 amino acids. Germline V lookup: CDR1 SQVTM, CDR2 ANQGSEA. The CDR3 DNA is TGCAGCGTTCCCGGGGGGTCTACGGAGCAGTACTTC. It specifies CSVPGGSTEQYF.

At least ten counts were recorded for this clonotype. The chain employs TRBV9 and TRBJ2-2; perhaps TRBD1 as D (6 bases). Germline CDR1 SGDLS, CDR2 YYNGEE. V was pared by 1 base and J by 4 bases, with 11 bases between. The CDR3 extends over 15 amino acids. This CDR3 is CASSVSRGGTGELFF. CDR3 in DNA: TGTGCCAGCAGCGTAAGCAGGGGTGGCACCGGGGAGCTGTTTTTT. Based on the CDR3 plus reference TRBV9 and TRBJ2-2, the full variable domain is DSGVTQTPKHLITATGQRVTLRCSPRSGDLSVYWYQQSLDQGLQFLIQYYNGEERAKGNILERFSAQQFPDLHSELNLSSLELGDSALYFCASSVSRGGTGELFFGEGSRLTVL.

This clonotype was detected ten times or more. This rearrangement joins TRBV19 to TRBJ2-7, with D maybe TRBD2 (7 bases). The V end lost 6 bases, the J end lost 2 bases, and 17 bases lay between the germline ends. This CDR3 is built from 15 residues. Germline values: CDR1 LNHDA, CDR2 SQIVND (reference sequence). CDR3 DNA sequence: TGTGCCAGTAGAGGGGGGGACAATCTGCCCTACGAGCAGTACTTC. Translated: CASRGGDNLPYEQYF. Drawing the rest from reference TRBV19 and TRBJ2-7, the complete variable domain is DGGITQSPKYLFRKEGQNVTLSCEQNLNHDAMYWYRQDPGQGLRLIYYSQIVNDFQKGDIAEGYSVSREKKESFPLTVTSAQKNPTAFYLCASRGGDNLPYEQYFGPGTRLTVT.

This clonotype occurred a few times. The rearrangement links TRBV5-1 to TRBJ2-7; TRBD2 matches 12 bases. V trimming: 2 bases; J trimming: 5 bases; junction bases outside the gene matches: 5. Germline CDR1 is SGHRS and CDR2 is YFSETQ. The CDR3 loop spans 15 amino acids. The CDR3 coding sequence is TGCGCCAGCAGCTTACGGACTAGCGGGAACAACGAGCAGTACTTC. Translated: CASSLRTSGNNEQYF.

The table lists this clonotype with many counts. The chain joins TRBV4-3 to TRBJ2-7; the D gene is possibly TRBD2 (5 bases). V shed 0 bases and J shed 7 bases, with 16 bases lying between them. The germline V gene has CDR1 LGHNA and CDR2 YSLEER. The CDR3 sequence is 15 residues long. The CDR3, as DNA: TGCGCCAGCAGCCAAGATCCCCGGGGAGTTGGGGAGCAGTACTTC. It is translated as CASSQDPRGVGEQYF.

Written as DNA, the CDR3 is TGCAGCGTCGTGGGACAGCGGTTGGATGGCTACACCTTC. This gives the protein CSVVGQRLDGYTF. V gene TRBV29-1 combines with J gene TRBJ1-2, with 7 nucleotides matching TRBD1. Germline V gene lookup returns CDR1 SQVTM and CDR2 ANQGSEA. V shed 6 bases, J shed 6 bases, and the junction held 10 bases outside the gene matches. The CDR3 sequence is 13 residues long.

This clonotype was counted only a few times. The chain couples TRBV6-5 to TRBJ2-5; D not certain. Germline V gene lookup returns CDR1 MNHEY and CDR2 SVGAGI. Trimming removed 2 bases from V and 9 bases from J, with 13 bases in between. The CDR3 covers 13 residues. In nucleotides, the CDR3 is TGTGCCAGCAGTTACGGGTGGGGTGTAGCCCAGTACTTC. Translating it yields CASSYGWGVAQYF.

The table lists this clonotype with a few counts. The chain joins TRBV6-5 to TRBJ2-7; TRBD1 aligns across 7 bases. Germline V gene data show CDR1 as MNHEY and CDR2 as SVGAGI. The CDR3 sequence is 15 residues long. Unmatched junction bases numbered 6, after V lost 0 bases and J lost 4 bases. In DNA, the CDR3 is TGTGCCAGCAGTTACTCCGAGACAGGGCGGTACGAGCAGTACTTC. Translated, it gives CASSYSETGRYEQYF.

The genes are TRBV19 and TRBJ1-2; D call uncertain. Between the trimmed V and J ends, which lost 6 bases and 5 bases, there was a span of 13 bases. CDR1 and CDR2 (germline): LNHDA, SQIVND (reference sequence). The CDR3 is 13 amino acids. As DNA, the CDR3 is TGTGCCAGTAGGCTTGGGTCAGAGTATGGCTACACCTTC. Translating gives CASRLGSEYGYTF.

V and J are TRBV29-1 and TRBJ2-5; D tentatively reads TRBD1 or TRBD2 (5 bases each). Trimming shortened V by 5 bases and J by 7 bases, and 14 bases separated the two germline ends. Germline CDR1 SQVTM, CDR2 ANQGSEA. This CDR3 region has 12 residues. This chain's CDR3 is CSVKPGDGTQYF. The CDR3 DNA sequence: TGCAGCGTTAAGCCTGGGGACGGGACCCAGTACTTC.

This clonotype appeared a few times. The CDR3 protein is CATRWDEDYEQYF. The CDR3 DNA sequence: TGTGCCACCCGGTGGGACGAAGACTACGAGCAGTACTTC. The chain couples TRBV6-2 or TRBV6-3 to TRBJ2-7; D is possibly TRBD1 or TRBD2 (5 bases each). V dropped 10 bases and J dropped 3 bases, with 16 bases sitting between them. Germline V gene data show CDR1 as MNHEY and CDR2 as SVGEGT. The CDR3 covers 13 residues.

At least ten counts were recorded for this clonotype. The genes are TRBV10-3 and TRBJ2-2; no firm D call. Germline V gene data show CDR1 as ENHRY and CDR2 as SYGVKD. The V end lost 2 bases, the J end lost 5 bases, and 6 bases lay between the germline ends. The CDR3 totals 13 residues. In DNA form, the CDR3 reads TGTGCCATCAGTGAGACGCGAACCGGGGAGCTGTTTTTT. It specifies CAISETRTGELFF.

This clonotype has only one observation. The chain employs TRBV2 and TRBJ2-2; D uncertain. The CDR3 runs to 16 residues. Germline loops: CDR1 SNHLY, CDR2 FYNNEI. V was trimmed by 1 base and J by 0 bases, leaving 9 bases between them. The CDR3 here is CASSEVLHTNTGELFF. The CDR3 DNA follows: TGTGCCAGCAGTGAAGTCCTACACACGAACACCGGGGAGCTGTTTTTT. The whole variable domain, remainder taken from reference TRBV2 and TRBJ2-2, is EPEVTQTPSHQVTQMGQEVILRCVPISNHLYFYWYRQILGQKVEFLVSFYNNEISEKSEIFDDQFSVERPDGSNFTLKIRSTKLEDSAMYFCASSEVLHTNTGELFFGEGSRLTVL.

In regard to this clonotype: Since a much larger clone is just one base distant, this may be a read error. The chain is built from TRBV7-2 and TRBJ1-6; 7 nucleotides line up with TRBD1. V lost 2 bases, J lost 8 bases, and 12 bases stayed unmatched. The CDR3 loop spans 17 amino acids. Germline values: CDR1 SGHTA, CDR2 FQGNSA. CDR3 sequence (DNA): TGTGCCAGCAGCTTATCAAGTCGGGCAGGGGGTGATTCACCCCTCCACTTT. Translated: CASSLSSRAGGDSPLHF.